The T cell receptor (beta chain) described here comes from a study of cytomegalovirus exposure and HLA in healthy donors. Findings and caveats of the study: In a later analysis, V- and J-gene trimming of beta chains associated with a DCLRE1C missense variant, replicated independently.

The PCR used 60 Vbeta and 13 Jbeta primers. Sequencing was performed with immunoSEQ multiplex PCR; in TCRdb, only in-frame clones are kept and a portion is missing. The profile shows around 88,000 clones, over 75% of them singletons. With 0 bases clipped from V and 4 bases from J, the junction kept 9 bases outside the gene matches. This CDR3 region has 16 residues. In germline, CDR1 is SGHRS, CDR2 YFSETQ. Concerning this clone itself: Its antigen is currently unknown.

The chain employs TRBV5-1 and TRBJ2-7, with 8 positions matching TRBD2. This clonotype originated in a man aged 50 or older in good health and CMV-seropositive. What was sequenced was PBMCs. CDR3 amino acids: CASSLVGGGSIYEQYF. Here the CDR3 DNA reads TGCGCCAGCAGCTTGGTGGGCGGGGGGTCAATATACGAGCAGTACTTC.